This is a list of T cell receptor beta chains from one sample in a study of blood T cell repertoires in COVID-19. Method: immunoSEQ multiplex PCR; TCRdb's copy keeps in-frame clones and lacks some. This table holds 160,000 or so clones, around 79% found once. What was sequenced was peripheral blood. Source of these receptors: a woman aged 55-75 years with COVID-19, enrolled during active disease. CDR3s leave out the opening cysteine and the closing phenylalanine or tryptophan. Some rows have no size entry. The others give once, few or many, or a class for an expanded clone.

V,size,J,CDR3
TRBV18,.,TRBJ2-7,ASTNLQGNEQY
TRBV5-1,.,TRBJ2-3,ASSSGTRYTDTQY
TRBV5-6,.,TRBJ1-5,ASSLRVGTGNQPQH
TRBV5-8,.,TRBJ2-1,ASSPTRNEQF
TRBV27,.,TRBJ2-1,ASSFAGGHNEQF
TRBV19,.,TRBJ2-2,ASSRDRSGELF
TRBV11-2,.,TRBJ2-3,ASSFISSGRTDTQY
TRBV7-2,.,TRBJ1-5,ASSSPGIQPQH
TRBV9,.,TRBJ2-3,ASSVDPLSTDTQY
TRBV7-2,.,TRBJ1-6,ASSLRGRQGNSPLH
TRBV4-2,.,TRBJ2-7,ASSQDSRAYEQY
TRBV6-2/TRBV6-3,.,TRBJ2-1,ASSLMGTSSYNEQF
TRBV6-4,.,TRBJ2-2,ASSRLAGGHGELF
TRBV27,.,TRBJ1-5,ASSRLSGVGNQPQH
TRBV13,.,TRBJ2-2,ASSKTSGRNTGELF
TRBV23-1,few,TRBJ2-7,ASRQGSPYEQY
TRBV7-3,.,TRBJ1-1,ASSLMGAGTEAF
TRBV24-1,.,TRBJ2-3,ATSDLGGLDTQY
TRBV18,.,TRBJ1-4,ASSPSEATNEKLF
TRBV7-2,few,TRBJ2-5,ASSLGASGRARETQY
TRBV7-2,.,TRBJ2-3,ASSPRTGATDTQY
TRBV2,.,TRBJ1-1,ASRPPSTEAF
TRBV7-9,.,TRBJ2-7,ASSLGTSIHEQY
TRBV2,.,TRBJ1-1,ASSDTGLNTEAF
TRBV7-9,.,TRBJ1-4,ASSSGLYEKLF
TRBV9,.,TRBJ1-6,ASSPRDRDYNSPLH
TRBV5-8,.,TRBJ1-6,ASSLGPSSGYNSPLH
TRBV7-9,.,TRBJ2-4,ASSFWGEAKNIQY
TRBV9,.,TRBJ2-5,ASSVVASGQETQY
TRBV5-7,.,TRBJ2-7,ASSLEEAPYEQY
TRBV5-4,.,TRBJ2-5,ASSSFERGGIGTQY
TRBV12-5,few,TRBJ1-1,ASGFRDRGGVHTEAF
TRBV11-1,once,TRBJ2-1,ASSDDQGNEQF
TRBV18,.,TRBJ2-3,ASSPPQGSTDTQY
TRBV2,once,TRBJ2-2,ASKTSGGASGELF
TRBV6-5,.,TRBJ1-6,ASRRQGSGSPLH
TRBV5-1,.,TRBJ2-5,ASSRQRGAQETQY
TRBV19,.,TRBJ1-3,ASNRVSSGNTIY
TRBV29-1,.,TRBJ2-2,SVKGQAYTGELF
TRBV27,.,TRBJ2-2,ASSWELDGELF
TRBV2,.,TRBJ2-5,ASSGQDHIFQETQY
TRBV28,.,TRBJ2-1,ASSELGTSSYNEQF
TRBV3-1/TRBV3-2,once,TRBJ2-3,ASSYKGLADRSTDTQY
TRBV19,.,TRBJ1-5,ASSPRGGTAGYQPQH
TRBV23-1,.,TRBJ2-5,ASSTKETQY
TRBV28,.,TRBJ1-5,ASSFIRGMGAQNQPQH
TRBV23-1,.,TRBJ1-5,ASSPCRAGFKGSNQPQH
TRBV7-2,.,TRBJ1-1,ASSPPGQGYTEAF
TRBV6-5,.,TRBJ2-1,ASRLAGLSGEQF
TRBV9,.,TRBJ1-3,ASSVEPLDRGGNTIY
TRBV5-4,.,TRBJ1-6,ASSLEQLNSPLH